This T cell receptor beta chain was documented in a study of blood T cells in healthy people across ages. This clonotype was seen only a few times. A J-beta primer mix and a sample-barcoded 5' primer were used in a second PCR of about 6 to 12 cycles. TCRdb processed the 5' RACE reads anew with MiXCR; each CDR3 protein has one entry. The profile shows approximately 580,000 distinct CDR3 sequences, 20% to 30% of them singletons. Germline V gives CDR1 MNHEY, CDR2 SMNVEV (reference sequence). This CDR3 is 17 amino acids long. V shed 3 bases, J shed 2 bases, and the junction held 12 bases outside the gene matches. In addition, the sample was reused for a study of T cells of mothers and their children. In that study: Three healthy Caucasian mothers and their six children were the donors. It was related mother-child pairs that showed slightly higher overlap than unrelated pairs, without reaching significance.

The chain employs TRBV27 and TRBJ1-2; TRBD1 matches at 7 bases. The sequenced sample consisted of blood. The sequence was collected from a boy under 18 in good health. The DNA of the CDR3 is TGTGCCAGCAGTTTCAACAGGGGTTCAGGAGTAAACTATGGCTACACCTTC. It encodes CASSFNRGSGVNYGYTF.